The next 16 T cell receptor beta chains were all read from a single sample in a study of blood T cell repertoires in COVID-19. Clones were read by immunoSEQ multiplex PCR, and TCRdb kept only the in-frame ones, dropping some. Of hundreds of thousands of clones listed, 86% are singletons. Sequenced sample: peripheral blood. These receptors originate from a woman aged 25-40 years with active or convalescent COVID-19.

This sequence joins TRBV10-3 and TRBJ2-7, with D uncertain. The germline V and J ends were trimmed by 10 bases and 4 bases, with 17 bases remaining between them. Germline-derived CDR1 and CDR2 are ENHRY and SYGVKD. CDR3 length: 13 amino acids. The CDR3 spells CATHPGALYEQYF. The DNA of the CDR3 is TGTGCCACGCACCCCGGAGCGCTATACGAGCAGTACTTC.

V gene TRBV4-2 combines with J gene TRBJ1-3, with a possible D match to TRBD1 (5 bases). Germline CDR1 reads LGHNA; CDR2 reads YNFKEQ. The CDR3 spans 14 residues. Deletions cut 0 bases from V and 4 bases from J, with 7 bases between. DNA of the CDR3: TGTGCCAGCAGCCAAGACCACAGGGGAAACACCATATATTTT. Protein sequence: CASSQDHRGNTIYF.

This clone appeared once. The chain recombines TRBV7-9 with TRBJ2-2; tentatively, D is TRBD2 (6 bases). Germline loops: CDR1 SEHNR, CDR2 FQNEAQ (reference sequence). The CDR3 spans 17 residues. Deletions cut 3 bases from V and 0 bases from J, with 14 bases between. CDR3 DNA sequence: TGTGCCAGCAGCTTCCTCCCCAGCGGGTCGAACACCGGGGAGCTGTTTTTT. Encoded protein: CASSFLPSGSNTGELFF.

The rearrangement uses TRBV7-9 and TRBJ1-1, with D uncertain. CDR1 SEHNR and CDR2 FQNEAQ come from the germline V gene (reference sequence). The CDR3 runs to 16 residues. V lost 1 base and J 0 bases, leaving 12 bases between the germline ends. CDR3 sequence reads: CASSLGAEPMNTEAFF. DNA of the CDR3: TGTGCCAGCAGCTTAGGGGCAGAACCGATGAACACTGAAGCTTTCTTT.

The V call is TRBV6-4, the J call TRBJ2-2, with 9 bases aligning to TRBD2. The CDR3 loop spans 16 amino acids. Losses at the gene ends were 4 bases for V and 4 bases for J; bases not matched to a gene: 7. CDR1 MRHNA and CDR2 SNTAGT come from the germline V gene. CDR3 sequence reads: CASSVIAGATTGELFF. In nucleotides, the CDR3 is TGTGCCAGCAGTGTAATAGCGGGGGCAACCACCGGGGAGCTGTTTTTT.

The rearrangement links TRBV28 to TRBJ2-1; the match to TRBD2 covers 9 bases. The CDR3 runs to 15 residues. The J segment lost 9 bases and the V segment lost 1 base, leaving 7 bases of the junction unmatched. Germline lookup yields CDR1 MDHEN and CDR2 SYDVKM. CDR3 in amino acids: CASSLFGGRASEQFF. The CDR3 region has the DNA TGTGCCAGCAGTTTATTTGGCGGGAGGGCCAGTGAGCAGTTCTTC.

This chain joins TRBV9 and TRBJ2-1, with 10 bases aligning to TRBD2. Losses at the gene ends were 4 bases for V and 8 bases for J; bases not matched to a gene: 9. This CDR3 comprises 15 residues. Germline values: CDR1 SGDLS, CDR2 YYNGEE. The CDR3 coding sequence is TGTGCCAGCAGCTCGAGCGGGAGGGCGATCGATGAGCAGTTCTTC. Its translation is CASSSSGRAIDEQFF.

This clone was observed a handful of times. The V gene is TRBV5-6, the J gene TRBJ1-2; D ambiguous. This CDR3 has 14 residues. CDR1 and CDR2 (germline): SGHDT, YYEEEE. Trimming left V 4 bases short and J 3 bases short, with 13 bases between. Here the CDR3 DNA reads TGTGCCAGCAGCCGCGCGGGTAGCGACTATGGCTACACCTTC. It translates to CASSRAGSDYGYTF.

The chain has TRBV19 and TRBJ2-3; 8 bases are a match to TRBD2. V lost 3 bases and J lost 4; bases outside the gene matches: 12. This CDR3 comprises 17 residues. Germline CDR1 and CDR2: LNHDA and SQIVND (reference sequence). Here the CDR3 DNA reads TGTGCCAGTAGTATTCCAAGGATTAGCGGGGCCCCAGATACGCAGTATTTT. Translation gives CASSIPRISGAPDTQYF.

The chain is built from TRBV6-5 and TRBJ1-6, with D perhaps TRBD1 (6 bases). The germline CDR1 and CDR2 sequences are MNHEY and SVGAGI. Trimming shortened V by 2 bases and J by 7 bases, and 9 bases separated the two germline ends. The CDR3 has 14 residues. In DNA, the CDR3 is TGTGCCAGCAGTTACCTTGGACAGAATTCACCCCTCCACTTT. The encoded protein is CASSYLGQNSPLHF.

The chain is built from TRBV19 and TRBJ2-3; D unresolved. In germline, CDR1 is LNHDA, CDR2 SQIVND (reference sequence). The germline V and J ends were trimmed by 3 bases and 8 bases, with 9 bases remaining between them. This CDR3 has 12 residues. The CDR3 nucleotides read TGTGCCAGTAGTATTAACCTCGGTACGCAGTATTTT. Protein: CASSINLGTQYF.

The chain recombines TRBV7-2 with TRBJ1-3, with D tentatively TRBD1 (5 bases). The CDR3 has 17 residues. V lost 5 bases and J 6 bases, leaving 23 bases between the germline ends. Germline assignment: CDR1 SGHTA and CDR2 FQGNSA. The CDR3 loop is CASSPHFLREYSNTIYF. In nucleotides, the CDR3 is TGTGCCAGCAGCCCCCATTTTCTCAGGGAATACTCAAACACCATATATTTT.

CDR3 nucleotides: TGTGCCAGCAGTCAGGGGATAGGTGACACTGAAGCTTTCTTT. Translating gives CASSQGIGDTEAFF. This chain joins TRBV27 and TRBJ1-1; D might be TRBD1 (6 bases). The CDR3 length is 14 residues. Per germline, CDR1 MNHEY and CDR2 SMNVEV (reference sequence). Deletions cut 5 bases from V and 3 bases from J, with 13 bases between.

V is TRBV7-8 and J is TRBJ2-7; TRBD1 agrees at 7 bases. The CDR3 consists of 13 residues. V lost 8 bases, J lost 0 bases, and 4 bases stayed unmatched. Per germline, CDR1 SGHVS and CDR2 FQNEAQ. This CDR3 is CASQGQLSYEQYF. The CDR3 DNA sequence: TGTGCCAGCCAGGGACAGCTCTCCTACGAGCAGTACTTC.

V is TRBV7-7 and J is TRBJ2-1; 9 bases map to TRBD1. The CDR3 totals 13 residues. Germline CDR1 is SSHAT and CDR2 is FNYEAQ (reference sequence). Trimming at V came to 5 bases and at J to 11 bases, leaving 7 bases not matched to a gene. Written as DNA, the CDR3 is TGTGCCAGCAGCCAAGGGACAGGGTCTCAGCAGTTCTTC. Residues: CASSQGTGSQQFF. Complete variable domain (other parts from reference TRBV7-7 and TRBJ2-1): GAGVSQSPRYKVTKRGQDVTLRCDPISSHATLYWYQQALGQGPEFLTYFNYEAQPDKSGLPSDRFSAERPEGSISTLTIQRTEQRDSAMYRCASSQGTGSQQFFGPGTRLTVL.

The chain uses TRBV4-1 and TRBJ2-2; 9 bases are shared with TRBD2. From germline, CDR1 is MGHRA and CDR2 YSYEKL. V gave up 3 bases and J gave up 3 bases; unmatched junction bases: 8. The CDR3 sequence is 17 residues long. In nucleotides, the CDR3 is TGCGCCAGCAGCCAGTTATTAGCGGGAGTTGACACCGGGGAGCTGTTTTTT. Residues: CASSQLLAGVDTGELFF.